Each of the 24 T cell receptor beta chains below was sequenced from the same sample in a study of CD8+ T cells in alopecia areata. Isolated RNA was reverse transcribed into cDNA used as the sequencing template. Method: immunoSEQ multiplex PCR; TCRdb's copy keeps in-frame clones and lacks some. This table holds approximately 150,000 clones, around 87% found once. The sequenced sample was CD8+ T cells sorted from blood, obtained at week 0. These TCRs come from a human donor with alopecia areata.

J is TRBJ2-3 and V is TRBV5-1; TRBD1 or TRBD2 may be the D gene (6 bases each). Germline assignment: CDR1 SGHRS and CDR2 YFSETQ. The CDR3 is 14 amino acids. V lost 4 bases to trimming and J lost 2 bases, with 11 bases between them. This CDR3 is CASSTGDNTDTQYF. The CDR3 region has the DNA TGCGCCAGCAGCACGGGGGACAACACAGATACGCAGTATTTT.

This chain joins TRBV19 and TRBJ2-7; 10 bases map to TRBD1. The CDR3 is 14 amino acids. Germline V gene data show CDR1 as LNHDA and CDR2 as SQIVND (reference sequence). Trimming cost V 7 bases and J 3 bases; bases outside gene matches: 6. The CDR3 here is CASNMGQGNYEQYF. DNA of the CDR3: TGTGCCAGTAACATGGGACAGGGGAACTACGAGCAGTACTTC. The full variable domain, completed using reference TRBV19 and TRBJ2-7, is DGGITQSPKYLFRKEGQNVTLSCEQNLNHDAMYWYRQDPGQGLRLIYYSQIVNDFQKGDIAEGYSVSREKKESFPLTVTSAQKNPTAFYLCASNMGQGNYEQYFGPGTRLTVT.

The CDR3 region has the DNA TGCGCCAGCAGCCTGGGGACAGGTCTCTCCTACGAGCAGTACTTC. It encodes CASSLGTGLSYEQYF. J is TRBJ2-7 and V is TRBV4-1; TRBD1 matches 8 bases. Germline values: CDR1 MGHRA, CDR2 YSYEKL. The CDR3 covers 15 residues. V trimming: 4 bases; J trimming: 0 bases; junction bases outside the gene matches: 5.

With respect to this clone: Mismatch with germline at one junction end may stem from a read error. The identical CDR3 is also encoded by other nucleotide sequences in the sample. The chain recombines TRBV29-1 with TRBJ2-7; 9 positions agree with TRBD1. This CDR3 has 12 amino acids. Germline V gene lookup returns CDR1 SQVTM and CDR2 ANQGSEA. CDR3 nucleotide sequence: TGCAGCGTGGAAGACAGGGGGTACGAGCAGTACTTC. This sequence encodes CSVEDRGYEQYF.

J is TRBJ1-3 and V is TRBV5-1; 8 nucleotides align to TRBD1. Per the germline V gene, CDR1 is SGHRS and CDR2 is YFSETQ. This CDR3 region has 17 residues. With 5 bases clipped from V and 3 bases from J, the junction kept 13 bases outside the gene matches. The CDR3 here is CASSPRRGQSDGNTIYF. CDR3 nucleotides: TGCGCCAGCAGTCCTCGCAGGGGGCAGAGTGATGGAAACACCATATATTTT.

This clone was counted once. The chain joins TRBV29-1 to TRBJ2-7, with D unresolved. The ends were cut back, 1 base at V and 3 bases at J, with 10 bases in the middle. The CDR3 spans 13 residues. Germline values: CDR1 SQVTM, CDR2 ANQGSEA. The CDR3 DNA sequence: TGCAGCGTTGAAGTTCCGGCCGTCTACGAGCAGTACTTC. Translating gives CSVEVPAVYEQYF.

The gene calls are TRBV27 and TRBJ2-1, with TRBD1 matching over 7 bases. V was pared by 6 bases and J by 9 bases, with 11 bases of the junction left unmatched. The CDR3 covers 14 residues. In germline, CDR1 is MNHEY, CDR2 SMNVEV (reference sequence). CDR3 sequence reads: CASSRGGQVGEQFF. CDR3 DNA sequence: TGTGCCAGCAGCCGCGGCGGACAGGTTGGTGAGCAGTTCTTC.

Here the CDR3 DNA reads TGCGCCAGCAGCTTGGCTCGGACAGGGGTATGGGAGCAGTACTTC. This encodes CASSLARTGVWEQYF. The chain has TRBV5-1 and TRBJ2-7, with TRBD1 identical over 9 bases. Germline CDR1 SGHRS, CDR2 YFSETQ. The junction had 8 bases not matched to a gene; V was cut back by 0 bases and J by 7 bases. The length of the CDR3 is 15 residues.

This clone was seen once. The CDR3 sequence is CSARIVGEQYF. Written as DNA, the CDR3 is TGCAGTGCTAGAATTGTGGGCGAGCAGTACTTC. The rearrangement joins TRBV20-1 to TRBJ2-7; no reliable D call. This CDR3 comprises 11 residues. V was trimmed by 2 bases and J by 6 bases, leaving 8 bases between them. Germline V gene data show CDR1 as DFQATT and CDR2 as SNEGSKA (reference sequence).

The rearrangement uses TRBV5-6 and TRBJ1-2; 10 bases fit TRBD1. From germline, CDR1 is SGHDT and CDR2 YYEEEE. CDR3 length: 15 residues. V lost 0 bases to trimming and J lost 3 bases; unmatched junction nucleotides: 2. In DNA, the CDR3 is TGTGCCAGCAGCTTGGACGGGACAGGGGACTATGGCTACACCTTC. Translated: CASSLDGTGDYGYTF.

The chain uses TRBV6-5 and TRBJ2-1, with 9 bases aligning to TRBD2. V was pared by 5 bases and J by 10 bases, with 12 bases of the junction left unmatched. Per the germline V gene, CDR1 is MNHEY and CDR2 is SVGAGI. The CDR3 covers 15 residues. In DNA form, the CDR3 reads TGTGCCAGCAGTCGGGGACTAGCAGGGGTGGGCGAGCAGTTCTTC. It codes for CASSRGLAGVGEQFF.

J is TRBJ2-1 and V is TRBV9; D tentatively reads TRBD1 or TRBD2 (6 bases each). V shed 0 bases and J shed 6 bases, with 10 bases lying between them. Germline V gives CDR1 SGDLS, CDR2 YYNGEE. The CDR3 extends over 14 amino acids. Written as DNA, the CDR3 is TGTGCCAGCAGCGTAGCGGGGGCCTCCAATGAGCAGTTCTTC. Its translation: CASSVAGASNEQFF. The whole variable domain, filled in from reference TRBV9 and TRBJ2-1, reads DSGVTQTPKHLITATGQRVTLRCSPRSGDLSVYWYQQSLDQGLQFLIQYYNGEERAKGNILERFSAQQFPDLHSELNLSSLELGDSALYFCASSVAGASNEQFFGPGTRLTVL.

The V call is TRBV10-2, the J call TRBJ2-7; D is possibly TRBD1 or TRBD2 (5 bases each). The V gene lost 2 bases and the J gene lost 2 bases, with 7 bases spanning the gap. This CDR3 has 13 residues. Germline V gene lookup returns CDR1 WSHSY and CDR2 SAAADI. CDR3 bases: TGCGCCAGCAGTGAGGAGGGACCCTACGAGCAGTACTTC. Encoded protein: CASSEEGPYEQYF.

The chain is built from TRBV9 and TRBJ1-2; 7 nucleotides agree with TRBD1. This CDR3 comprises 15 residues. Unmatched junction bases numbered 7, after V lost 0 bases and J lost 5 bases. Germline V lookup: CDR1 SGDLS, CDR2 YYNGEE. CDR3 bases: TGTGCCAGCAGCGTAGGGGACAGCTATCATTATGGCTACACCTTC. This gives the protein CASSVGDSYHYGYTF. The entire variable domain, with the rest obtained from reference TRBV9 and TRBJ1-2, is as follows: DSGVTQTPKHLITATGQRVTLRCSPRSGDLSVYWYQQSLDQGLQFLIQYYNGEERAKGNILERFSAQQFPDLHSELNLSSLELGDSALYFCASSVGDSYHYGYTFGSGTRLTVV.

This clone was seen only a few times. The CDR3 coding sequence is TGTGCCTGGAGTACCGGGACAGGGGAACACGAGCAGTACTTC. Translating it yields CAWSTGTGEHEQYF. The J gene is TRBJ2-7, the V gene TRBV30; 10 bases align to TRBD1. V lost 2 bases to trimming and J lost 5 bases; unmatched junction nucleotides: 6. Germline CDR1 GTSNPN, CDR2 SVGIG (reference sequence). The CDR3 is 14 amino acids.

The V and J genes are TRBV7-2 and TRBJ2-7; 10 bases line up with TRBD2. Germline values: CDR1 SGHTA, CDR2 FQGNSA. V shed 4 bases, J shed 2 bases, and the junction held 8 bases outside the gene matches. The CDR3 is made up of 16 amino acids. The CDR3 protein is CASSSRLAGPTYEQYF. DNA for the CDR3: TGTGCCAGCAGCTCTAGACTAGCGGGCCCAACCTACGAGCAGTACTTC.

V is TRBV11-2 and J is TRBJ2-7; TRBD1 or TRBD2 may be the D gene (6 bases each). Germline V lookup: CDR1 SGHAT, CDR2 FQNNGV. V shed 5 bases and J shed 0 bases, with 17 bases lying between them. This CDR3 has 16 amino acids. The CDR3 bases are TGTGCCAGCAGCCATGGGGGCGGGGTTAGCTCCTACGAGCAGTACTTC. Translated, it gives CASSHGGGVSSYEQYF. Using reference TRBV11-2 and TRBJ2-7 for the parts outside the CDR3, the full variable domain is EAGVAQSPRYKIIEKRQSVAFWCNPISGHATLYWYQQILGQGPKLLIQFQNNGVVDDSQLPKDRFSAERLKGVDSTLKIQPAKLEDSAVYLCASSHGGGVSSYEQYFGPGTRLTVT.

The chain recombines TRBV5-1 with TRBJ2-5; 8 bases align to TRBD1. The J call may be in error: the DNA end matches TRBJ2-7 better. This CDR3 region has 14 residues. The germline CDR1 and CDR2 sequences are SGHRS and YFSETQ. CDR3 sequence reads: CASSSGQGPYEQYF. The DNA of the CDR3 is TGCGCCAGCAGCTCTGGACAGGGCCCCTACGAGCAGTACTTC.

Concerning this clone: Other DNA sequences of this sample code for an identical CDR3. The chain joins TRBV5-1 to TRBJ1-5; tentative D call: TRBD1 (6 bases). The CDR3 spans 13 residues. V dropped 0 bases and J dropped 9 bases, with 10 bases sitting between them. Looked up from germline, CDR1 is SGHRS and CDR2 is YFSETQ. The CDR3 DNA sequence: TGCGCCAGCAGCTTGGAGGGGGATAGGCCCCAGCATTTT. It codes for CASSLEGDRPQHF.

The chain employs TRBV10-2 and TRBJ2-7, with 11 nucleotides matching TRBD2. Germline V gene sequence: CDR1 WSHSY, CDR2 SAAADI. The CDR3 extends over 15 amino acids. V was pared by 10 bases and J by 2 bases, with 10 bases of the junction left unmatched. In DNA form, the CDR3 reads TGCGCCACCAGCTGGCTAGCGGGAGGTACCTACGAGCAGTACTTC. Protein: CATSWLAGGTYEQYF.

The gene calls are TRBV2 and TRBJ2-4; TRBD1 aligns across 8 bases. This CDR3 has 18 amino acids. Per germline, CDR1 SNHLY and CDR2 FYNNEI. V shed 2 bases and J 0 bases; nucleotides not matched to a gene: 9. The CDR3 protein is CASSERVQGEAAKNIQYF. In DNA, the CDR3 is TGTGCCAGCAGTGAAAGGGTACAGGGGGAGGCAGCCAAAAACATTCAGTACTTC. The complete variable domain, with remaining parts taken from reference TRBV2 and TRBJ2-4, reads EPEVTQTPSHQVTQMGQEVILRCVPISNHLYFYWYRQILGQKVEFLVSFYNNEISEKSEIFDDQFSVERPDGSNFTLKIRSTKLEDSAMYFCASSERVQGEAAKNIQYFGAGTRLSVL.

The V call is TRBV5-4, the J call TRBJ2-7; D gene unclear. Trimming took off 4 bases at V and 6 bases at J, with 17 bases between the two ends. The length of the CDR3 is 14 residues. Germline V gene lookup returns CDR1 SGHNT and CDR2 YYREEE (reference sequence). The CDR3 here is CASSPALTMFEQYF. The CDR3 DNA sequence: TGTGCCAGCAGCCCAGCACTCACGATGTTCGAGCAGTACTTC.

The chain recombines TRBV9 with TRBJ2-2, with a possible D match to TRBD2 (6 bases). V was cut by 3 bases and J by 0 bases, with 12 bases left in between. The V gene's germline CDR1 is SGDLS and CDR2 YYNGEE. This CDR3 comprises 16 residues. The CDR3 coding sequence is TGTGCCAGCAGCGGAATCGGGAGCGCGAACACCGGGGAGCTGTTTTTT. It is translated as CASSGIGSANTGELFF. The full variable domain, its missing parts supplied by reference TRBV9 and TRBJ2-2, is DSGVTQTPKHLITATGQRVTLRCSPRSGDLSVYWYQQSLDQGLQFLIQYYNGEERAKGNILERFSAQQFPDLHSELNLSSLELGDSALYFCASSGIGSANTGELFFGEGSRLTVL.

The CDR3 reads CASSTPLSSYNEQFF. The DNA for the CDR3 is TGTGCCAGCAGCACCCCGTTGAGCTCCTACAATGAGCAGTTCTTC. The chain uses TRBV5-6 and TRBJ2-1; D gene unclear. The CDR3 extends over 15 amino acids. V gave up 4 bases and J gave up 0 bases, with 11 bases separating them. Germline CDR1 is SGHDT and CDR2 is YYEEEE.